Described below is a single T cell receptor beta chain sequence and its context. Its matching antigen is unknown. The protocol was immunoSEQ multiplex PCR, while the TCRdb copy is restricted to in-frame clones and leaves out a portion. The table lists some 170,000 clones, less than 90% of them singletons. From germline, CDR1 is MDHEN and CDR2 SYDVKM. Trimming stripped 11 bases from V and 0 bases from J, with 10 bases between. CDR3 size: 12 residues. These data belong to a study of T cell responses to AZD1222 COVID-19 vaccine. Study findings and constraints: There were vaccine-associated CD4 TCRs across spike, dominant at 160-218 and 743-854. Most donors were white British and more were female, and clonal diversity was possibly underestimated. Only after the peak T cell response were repertoires sampled.

This specimen was peripheral blood, taken on day 0 of AZD1222 vaccination. The sequence was obtained from an adult in good health. V is TRBV28 and J is TRBJ1-2; D is unresolved. The CDR3 bases are TGTGCCTCGGTGTCGGCTAACTATGGCTACACCTTC. This sequence encodes CASVSANYGYTF.